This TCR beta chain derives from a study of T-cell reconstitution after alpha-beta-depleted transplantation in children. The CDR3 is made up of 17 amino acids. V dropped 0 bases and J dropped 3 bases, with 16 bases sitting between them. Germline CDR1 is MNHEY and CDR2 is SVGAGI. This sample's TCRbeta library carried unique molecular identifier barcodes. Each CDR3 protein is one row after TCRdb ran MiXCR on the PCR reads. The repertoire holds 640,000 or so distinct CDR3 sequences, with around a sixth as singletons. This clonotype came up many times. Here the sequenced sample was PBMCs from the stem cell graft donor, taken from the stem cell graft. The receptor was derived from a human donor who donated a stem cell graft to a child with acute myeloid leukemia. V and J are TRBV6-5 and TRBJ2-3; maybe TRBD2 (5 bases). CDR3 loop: CASSYSGRRSRTDTQYF. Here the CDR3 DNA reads TGTGCCAGCAGTTACTCGGGGAGAAGGTCCCGGACAGATACGCAGTATTTT.